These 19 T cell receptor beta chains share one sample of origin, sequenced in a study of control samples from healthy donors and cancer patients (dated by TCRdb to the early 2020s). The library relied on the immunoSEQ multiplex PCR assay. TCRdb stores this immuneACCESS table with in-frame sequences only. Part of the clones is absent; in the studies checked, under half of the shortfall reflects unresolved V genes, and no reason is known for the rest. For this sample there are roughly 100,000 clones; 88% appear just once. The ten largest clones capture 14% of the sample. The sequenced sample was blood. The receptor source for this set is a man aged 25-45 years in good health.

The DNA of the CDR3 is TGTGCCACCAGTGATTTGCTTACTCCTGGGGAATACAATGAGCAGTTCTTC. Translating it yields CATSDLLTPGEYNEQFF. The chain combines TRBV24-1 with TRBJ2-1; D remains ambiguous. V was pared by 0 bases and J by 4 bases, with 15 bases between. The CDR3 length is 17 residues. Germline values: CDR1 KGHDR, CDR2 SFDVKD.

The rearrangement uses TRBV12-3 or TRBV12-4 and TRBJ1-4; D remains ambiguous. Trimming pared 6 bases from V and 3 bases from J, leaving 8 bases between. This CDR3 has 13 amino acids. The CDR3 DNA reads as TGTGCCAGCAGGGGCAGACCTAATGAAAAACTGTTTTTT. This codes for CASRGRPNEKLFF.

The CDR3 DNA follows: TGTGCCAGCAGTATGAACAATGAGCAGTTCTTC. Amino acids: CASSMNNEQFF. The V call is TRBV7-9, the J call TRBJ2-1; D remains ambiguous. In germline, CDR1 is SEHNR, CDR2 FQNEAQ (reference sequence). The CDR3 length is 11 residues. The V end was cut by 6 bases, the J end by 5 bases, with 5 bases between.

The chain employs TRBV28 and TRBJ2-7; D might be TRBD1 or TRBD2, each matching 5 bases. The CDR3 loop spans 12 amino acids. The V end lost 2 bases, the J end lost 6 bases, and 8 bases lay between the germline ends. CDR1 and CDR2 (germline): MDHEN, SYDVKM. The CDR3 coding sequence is TGTGCCAGCAGTTTACGGGGCCTCGAGCAGTACTTC. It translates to CASSLRGLEQYF.

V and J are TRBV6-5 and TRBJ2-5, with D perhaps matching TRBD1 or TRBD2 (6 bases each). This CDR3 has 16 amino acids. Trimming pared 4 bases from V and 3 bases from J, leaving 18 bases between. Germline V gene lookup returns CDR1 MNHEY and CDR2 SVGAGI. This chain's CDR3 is CASSFIRGDVKETQYF. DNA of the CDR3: TGTGCCAGCAGTTTCATTAGGGGGGACGTTAAAGAGACCCAGTACTTC.

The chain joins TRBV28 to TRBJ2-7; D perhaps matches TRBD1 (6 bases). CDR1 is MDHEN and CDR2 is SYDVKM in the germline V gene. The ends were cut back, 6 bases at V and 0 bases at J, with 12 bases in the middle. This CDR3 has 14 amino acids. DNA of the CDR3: TGTGCCAGCAGACAAACAGGGATCTCCTACGAGCAGTACTTC. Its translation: CASRQTGISYEQYF.

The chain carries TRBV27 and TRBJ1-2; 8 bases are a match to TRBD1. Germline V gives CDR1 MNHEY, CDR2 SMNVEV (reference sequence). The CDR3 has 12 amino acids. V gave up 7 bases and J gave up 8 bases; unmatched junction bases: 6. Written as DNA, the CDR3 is TGTGCCAGCAAAGACAGGGGAGGGGGCTACACCTTC. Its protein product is CASKDRGGGYTF.

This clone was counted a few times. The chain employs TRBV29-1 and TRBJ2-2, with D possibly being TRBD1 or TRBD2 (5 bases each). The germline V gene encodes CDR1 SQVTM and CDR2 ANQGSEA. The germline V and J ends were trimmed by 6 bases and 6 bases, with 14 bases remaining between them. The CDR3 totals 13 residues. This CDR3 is CSVEGGAAGELFF. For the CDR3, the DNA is TGCAGCGTCGAGGGTGGGGCTGCCGGGGAGCTGTTTTTT.

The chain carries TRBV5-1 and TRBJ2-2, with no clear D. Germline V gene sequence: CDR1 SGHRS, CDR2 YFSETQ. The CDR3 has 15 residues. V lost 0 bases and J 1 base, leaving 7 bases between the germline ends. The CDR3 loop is CASSLALQNTGELFF. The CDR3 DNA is TGCGCCAGCAGCTTGGCCTTACAGAACACCGGGGAGCTGTTTTTT.

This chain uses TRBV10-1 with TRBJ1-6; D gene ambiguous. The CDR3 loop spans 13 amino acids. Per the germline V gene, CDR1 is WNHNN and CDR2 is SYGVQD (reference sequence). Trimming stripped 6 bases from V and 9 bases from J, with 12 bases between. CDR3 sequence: CASRARIGSPLHF. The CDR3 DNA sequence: TGCGCCAGCAGGGCAAGAATAGGTTCACCCCTCCACTTT.

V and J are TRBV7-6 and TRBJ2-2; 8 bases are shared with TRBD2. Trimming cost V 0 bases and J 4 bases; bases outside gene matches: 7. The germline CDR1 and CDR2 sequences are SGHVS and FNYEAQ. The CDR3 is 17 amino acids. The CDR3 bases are TGTGCCAGCAGCTTAGCGCGGGGGGTGCGCGGCACCGGGGAGCTGTTTTTT. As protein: CASSLARGVRGTGELFF. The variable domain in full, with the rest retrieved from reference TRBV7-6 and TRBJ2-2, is GAGVSQSPRYKVTKRGQDVALRCDPISGHVSLYWYRQALGQGPEFLTYFNYEAQQDKSGLPNDRFSAERPEGSISTLTIQRTEQRDSAMYRCASSLARGVRGTGELFFGEGSRLTVL.

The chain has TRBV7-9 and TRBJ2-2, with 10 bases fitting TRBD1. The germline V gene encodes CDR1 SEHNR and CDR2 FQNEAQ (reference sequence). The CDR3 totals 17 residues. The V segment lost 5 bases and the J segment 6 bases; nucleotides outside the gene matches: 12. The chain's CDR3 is CASSPIGQGVVSGELFF. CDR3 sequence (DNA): TGTGCCAGCAGCCCCATAGGACAGGGGGTTGTATCCGGGGAGCTGTTTTTT. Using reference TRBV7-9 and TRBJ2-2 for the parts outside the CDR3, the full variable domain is DTGVSQNPRHKITKRGQNVTFRCDPISEHNRLYWYRQTLGQGPEFLTYFQNEAQLEKSRLLSDRFSAERPKGSFSTLEIQRTEQGDSAMYLCASSPIGQGVVSGELFFGEGSRLTVL.

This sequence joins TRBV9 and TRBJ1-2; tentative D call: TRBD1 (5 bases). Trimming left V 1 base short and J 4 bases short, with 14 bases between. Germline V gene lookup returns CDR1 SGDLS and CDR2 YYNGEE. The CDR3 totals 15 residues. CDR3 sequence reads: CASSVWAGRAYGYTF. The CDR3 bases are TGTGCCAGCAGCGTATGGGCAGGGCGCGCCTATGGCTACACCTTC. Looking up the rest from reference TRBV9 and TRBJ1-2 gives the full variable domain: DSGVTQTPKHLITATGQRVTLRCSPRSGDLSVYWYQQSLDQGLQFLIQYYNGEERAKGNILERFSAQQFPDLHSELNLSSLELGDSALYFCASSVWAGRAYGYTFGSGTRLTVV.

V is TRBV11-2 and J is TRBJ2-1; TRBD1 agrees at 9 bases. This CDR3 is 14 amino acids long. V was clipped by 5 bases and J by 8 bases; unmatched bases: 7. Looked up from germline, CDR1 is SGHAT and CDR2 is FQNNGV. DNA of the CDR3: TGTGCCAGCAGCCCCGGGACAGGGTTCGATGAGCAGTTCTTC. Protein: CASSPGTGFDEQFF.

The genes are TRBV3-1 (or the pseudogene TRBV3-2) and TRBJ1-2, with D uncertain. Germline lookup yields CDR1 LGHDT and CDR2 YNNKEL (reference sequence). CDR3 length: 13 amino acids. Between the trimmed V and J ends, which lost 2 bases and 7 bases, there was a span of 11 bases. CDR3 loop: CASSQSGLGGYTF. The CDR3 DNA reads TGTGCCAGCAGCCAATCAGGATTGGGTGGCTACACCTTC.

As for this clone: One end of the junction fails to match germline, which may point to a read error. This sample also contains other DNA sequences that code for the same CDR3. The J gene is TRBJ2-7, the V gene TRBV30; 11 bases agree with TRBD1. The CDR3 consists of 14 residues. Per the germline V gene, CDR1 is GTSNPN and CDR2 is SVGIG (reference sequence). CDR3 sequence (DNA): TGTGCCCGGAGGGCGGGACAGGGGGACCACGAGCAGTACTTC. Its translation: CARRAGQGDHEQYF.

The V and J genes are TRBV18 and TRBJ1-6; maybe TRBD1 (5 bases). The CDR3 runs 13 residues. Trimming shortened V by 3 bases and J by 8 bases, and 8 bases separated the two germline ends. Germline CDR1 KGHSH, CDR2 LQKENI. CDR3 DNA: TGTGCCAGCTCACCTGACAGAGATTCACCCCTCCACTTT. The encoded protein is CASSPDRDSPLHF. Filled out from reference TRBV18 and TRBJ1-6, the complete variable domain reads NAGVMQNPRHLVRRRGQEARLRCSPMKGHSHVYWYRQLPEEGLKFMVYLQKENIIDESGMPKERFSAEFPKEGPSILRIQQVVRGDSAAYFCASSPDRDSPLHFGNGTRLTVT.

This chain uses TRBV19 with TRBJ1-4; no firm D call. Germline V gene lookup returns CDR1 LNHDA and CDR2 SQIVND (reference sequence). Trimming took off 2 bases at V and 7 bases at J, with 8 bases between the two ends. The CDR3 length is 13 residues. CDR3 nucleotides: TGTGCCAGTAGTATATTAGGGCCTGAAAAACTGTTTTTT. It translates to CASSILGPEKLFF.

CDR3 loop: CASRRQGSTDTQYF. CDR3 sequence (DNA): TGTGCCAGCAGGCGACAGGGTAGTACAGATACGCAGTATTTT. This chain connects TRBV6-5 to TRBJ2-3, with TRBD1 identical over 7 bases. The CDR3 has 14 amino acids. The junction had 6 bases not matched to a gene; V was cut back by 6 bases and J by 3 bases. Germline CDR1 is MNHEY and CDR2 is SVGAGI.